This TCR beta chain was sequenced for a study of technical replicates of blood from a few donors. Method: immunoSEQ multiplex PCR; TCRdb's copy keeps in-frame clones and lacks some. The sample shows some 70,000 clones, roughly nine tenths of them seen only once. CDR3 size: 10 residues. The germline gives CDR1 DFQATT, CDR2 SNEGSKA (reference sequence). The V gene lost 2 bases and the J gene lost 4 bases, with 2 bases spanning the gap. The chain joins TRBV20-1 to TRBJ2-5; no reliable D call. Sequencing was carried out using T cells isolated from PBMCs. The sequence derives from a human donor in good health. The CDR3 region is CSARLETQYF. The CDR3 DNA is TGCAGTGCTAGACTAGAGACCCAGTACTTC.